These T cell receptor beta chains were read from a single sample in a study of regulatory dendritic cells for organ transplantation. Data came from immunoSEQ multiplex PCR; TCRdb stores just in-frame clones and leaves some out. The sample lists about 10,000 clones, about 66% occurring once. Sequencing used memory CD8+ T cells from blood. These receptors were collected from a human donor in good health. Both conserved end residues are part of each CDR3. A D gene is named only where the DNA matches it firmly. Part of the rows lack a size; the others show once, few, many or a class for expanded clones.

cdr3_aa | cdr3_nt | j_call | v_call | clone_size | cdr3_length | d_call
CASSAGDQIHYNEQFF | TGTGCCAGCAGCGCAGGGGACCAAATCCACTACAATGAGCAGTTCTTC | TRBJ2-1 | TRBV9 | NA | 16 | NA
CASSYHGTSGTQHLQETQYF | TGTGCCAGCAGTTATCACGGGACTAGCGGGACACAACACCTACAAGAGACCCAGTACTTC | TRBJ2-5 | TRBV27 | NA | 20 | TRBD2
CASSMDREEQFF | TGCGCCAGCAGCATGGACCGGGAAGAGCAGTTCTTC | TRBJ2-1 | TRBV10-1 | NA | 12 | NA
CASSWTGSGNQPQHF | TGTGCCAGCAGTTGGACAGGGTCGGGCAATCAGCCCCAGCATTTT | TRBJ1-5 | TRBV6-6 | NA | 15 | TRBD1
CASSVSRSGSDGRNTEAFF | TGTGCCAGCAGCGTGAGTCGATCGGGGTCTGACGGACGGAACACTGAAGCTTTCTTT | TRBJ1-1 | TRBV9 | few | 19 | NA
CASSYVAGGHEQYF | TGTGCCAGCAGTTACGTCGCGGGAGGTCACGAGCAGTACTTC | TRBJ2-7 | TRBV2 | NA | 14 | TRBD2
CASSLGALYEQYF | TGTGCCAGCAGCTTAGGGGCACTCTACGAGCAGTACTTC | TRBJ2-7 | TRBV11-2 | NA | 13 | NA
CASSVGRALPPNYGYTF | TGTGCCAGCAGCGTAGGACGGGCCCTCCCGCCTAACTATGGCTACACCTTC | TRBJ1-2 | TRBV9 | NA | 17 | NA
CASSEALDPYEQYF | TGTGCCAGCAGTGAGGCTCTGGATCCCTACGAGCAGTACTTC | TRBJ2-7 | TRBV6-1 | NA | 14 | NA
CASSSGDNADTQYF | TGTGCCAGCAGTTCCGGGGATAATGCAGATACGCAGTATTTT | TRBJ2-3 | TRBV6-4 | NA | 14 | NA
CASTERGWSTEAFF | TGTGCCAGCACTGAGAGGGGCTGGAGCACTGAAGCTTTCTTT | TRBJ1-1 | TRBV19 | NA | 14 | NA
CASSKTASEAYNSPLHF | TGCGCCAGCAGCAAGACCGCCTCCGAGGCCTATAATTCACCCCTCCACTTT | TRBJ1-6 | TRBV5-1 | NA | 17 | NA
CATSVGPYGYTF | TGTGCCACCTCCGTAGGACCCTATGGCTACACCTTC | TRBJ1-2 | TRBV6-5 | NA | 12 | NA
CASSQDRGRGPYNEQFF | TGTGCCAGCAGCCAAGATCGGGGGCGGGGGCCCTACAATGAGCAGTTCTTC | TRBJ2-1 | TRBV4-2 | NA | 17 | NA
CASSLDWGQGKSGELFF | TGTGCCAGCAGCTTAGATTGGGGACAGGGAAAATCCGGGGAGCTGTTTTTT | TRBJ2-2 | TRBV7-2 | NA | 17 | TRBD1
CASSIAGDSYNEQFF | TGTGCCAGCAGTATAGCGGGGGACTCCTACAATGAGCAGTTCTTC | TRBJ2-1 | TRBV6-5 | NA | 15 | TRBD2
CASSLALGWSQHF | TGTGCCAGTAGCTTAGCGTTGGGTTGGAGCCAGCATTTT | TRBJ1-5 | TRBV7-2 | NA | 13 | NA
CASSPGQERLWNTEAFF | TGTGCCAGCAGTCCCGGACAGGAGAGGTTATGGAACACTGAAGCTTTCTTT | TRBJ1-1 | TRBV7-2 | NA | 17 | TRBD1
CASSQESGQGNQPQHF | TGCGCCAGCAGCCAAGAATCGGGACAGGGAAATCAGCCCCAGCATTTT | TRBJ1-5 | TRBV4-1 | NA | 16 | TRBD1
CASIGGHLTGELFF | TGTGCCAGCATTGGGGGACATCTCACCGGGGAGCTGTTTTTT | TRBJ2-2 | TRBV2 | NA | 14 | NA
CASSPSPSYEQYF | TGTGCCAGCAGTCCGTCCCCATCCTACGAGCAGTACTTC | TRBJ2-7 | TRBV27 | NA | 13 | NA
CASSLGESRGGETQYF | TGTGCCAGCAGTTTAGGTGAGTCAAGGGGTGGGGAGACCCAGTACTTC | TRBJ2-5 | TRBV27 | NA | 16 | NA
CASTKPDRFYGYTF | TGTGCCAGCACCAAGCCCGACAGGTTCTATGGCTACACCTTC | TRBJ1-2 | TRBV6-4 | NA | 14 | NA
CASSGTGVNGYTF | TGTGCCAGTTCCGGAACGGGGGTTAATGGCTACACCTTC | TRBJ1-2 | TRBV19 | few | 13 | NA
CASSDSSGGADTQYF | TGTGCCAGCAGTGACTCGAGCGGGGGGGCAGATACGCAGTATTTT | TRBJ2-3 | TRBV6-4 | NA | 15 | TRBD2
CASWGPSSRDYGYTF | TGTGCCAGCTGGGGCCCAAGTTCCCGGGACTATGGCTACACCTTC | TRBJ1-2 | TRBV6-6 | few | 15 | NA
CASRGPTGAGTGELFF | TGTGCAAGTCGCGGACCGACAGGAGCGGGCACCGGGGAGCTGTTTTTT | TRBJ2-2 | TRBV12-2 | medium-sized | 16 | NA
CASSYSGVETQYF | TGTGCCAGCAGTTACAGCGGGGTAGAGACCCAGTACTTC | TRBJ2-5 | TRBV6-5 | NA | 13 | TRBD2
CASSGEGRVYGYTF | TGTGCCAGCAGCGGAGAGGGGAGAGTCTATGGCTACACCTTC | TRBJ1-2 | TRBV9 | NA | 14 | NA
CASSPVAGQSVTQYF | TGTGCCAGCAGCCCGGTGGCGGGTCAAAGCGTTACGCAGTATTTT | TRBJ2-3 | TRBV5-4 | NA | 15 | NA
CASSSSDNQPQHF | TGTGCCAGCAGCTCCAGTGACAATCAGCCCCAGCATTTT | TRBJ1-5 | TRBV6-4 | few | 13 | NA
CASSPREASGRLQETQYF | TGTGCCAGCAGCCCTCGGGAGGCTAGCGGGAGGCTTCAAGAGACCCAGTACTTC | TRBJ2-5 | TRBV28 | NA | 18 | TRBD2
CASSLWSGGSYEQYF | TGTGCCAGCAGCTTATGGTCGGGAGGCTCCTACGAGCAGTACTTC | TRBJ2-7 | TRBV7-3 | NA | 15 | TRBD2
CSAVPKEQTYF | TGCAGTGCTGTTCCTAAGGAGCAAACGTACTTC | TRBJ2-7 | TRBV20-1 | NA | 11 | NA
CASSAGQGTGYEKLFF | TGTGCCAGCAGTGCGGGACAGGGGACGGGTTATGAAAAACTGTTTTTT | TRBJ1-4 | TRBV6-4 | once | 16 | TRBD1
CASGKDTLYEQYF | TGTGCCAGCGGAAAAGACACTCTCTACGAGCAGTACTTC | TRBJ2-7 | TRBV28 | NA | 13 | NA
CASSPLGETYEQYF | TGTGCCAGCAGCCCTTTAGGGGAGACCTACGAGCAGTACTTC | TRBJ2-7 | TRBV4-2 | NA | 14 | NA
CAWSVPISGGFLTDTQYF | TGTGCCTGGAGTGTACCCATAAGCGGGGGGTTTCTCACAGATACGCAGTATTTT | TRBJ2-3 | TRBV30 | NA | 18 | TRBD2
CASNWAATYEQYF | TGTGCCAGCAATTGGGCCGCTACCTACGAGCAGTACTTC | TRBJ2-7 | TRBV2 | medium-sized | 13 | NA
CSVGGYEGQGNKEQYF | TGCAGCGTTGGGGGTTACGAGGGACAGGGGAATAAGGAGCAGTACTTC | TRBJ2-7 | TRBV29-1 | NA | 16 | TRBD1
CASSLGRGLATEAFF | TGTGCCAGCAGCCTGGGAAGGGGGCTGGCCACTGAAGCTTTCTTT | TRBJ1-1 | TRBV7-9 | NA | 15 | TRBD1
CSSLRENEQFF | TGCAGCTCCCTAAGAGAAAATGAGCAGTTCTTC | TRBJ2-1 | TRBV29-1 | NA | 11 | NA
CASTTGTSSYNEQFF | TGTGCCAGTACGACCGGGACTAGTAGCTACAATGAGCAGTTCTTC | TRBJ2-1 | TRBV9 | NA | 15 | TRBD2
CASSLGLGYTDTQYF | TGTGCCAGCAGCTTAGGACTGGGATACACAGATACGCAGTATTTT | TRBJ2-3 | TRBV7-8 | NA | 15 | NA
CASSLGTGDGYTF | TGTGCCAGCAGCTTAGGGACAGGGGACGGCTACACCTTC | TRBJ1-2 | TRBV7-2 | NA | 13 | TRBD1
CASSLGRDSGPYEQYF | TGTGCCAGCAGCCTGGGGCGGGACAGCGGGCCCTACGAGCAGTACTTC | TRBJ2-7 | TRBV13 | NA | 16 | NA
CASSPYEQYF | TGCGCCAGCAGCCCCTACGAGCAGTACTTC | TRBJ2-7 | TRBV4-3 | once | 10 | NA
CASSKPQGLKETQYF | TGCGCCAGCAGCAAACCACAGGGACTAAAAGAGACCCAGTACTTC | TRBJ2-5 | TRBV5-1 | NA | 15 | NA
CASSWRLAGVGEQFF | TGTGCCAGCAGCTGGCGACTAGCGGGAGTAGGTGAGCAGTTCTTC | TRBJ2-1 | TRBV7-9 | NA | 15 | TRBD2
CASREPSYNEQFF | TGTGCCAGTAGGGAACCCTCCTACAATGAGCAGTTCTTC | TRBJ2-1 | TRBV28 | few | 13 | NA
CASSPDLTTGNTIYF | TGTGCCAGCAGTCCCGATCTGACAACTGGAAACACCATATATTTT | TRBJ1-3 | TRBV6-5 | NA | 15 | NA
CASSQASGGYNEQFF | TGCGCCAGCAGCCAAGCTAGCGGGGGATACAATGAGCAGTTCTTC | TRBJ2-1 | TRBV4-3 | once | 15 | TRBD2
CSASEPIEAFF | TGCAGTGCTAGTGAGCCGATTGAAGCTTTCTTT | TRBJ1-1 | TRBV20-1 | medium-sized | 11 | NA
CASSAIYSNQPQHF | TGTGCCAGCAGCGCCATTTATAGCAATCAGCCCCAGCATTTT | TRBJ1-5 | TRBV7-8 | NA | 14 | NA
CASSGGLAGGLNTGELFF | TGCGCCAGCAGTGGGGGACTAGCGGGAGGCTTGAACACCGGGGAGCTGTTTTTT | TRBJ2-2 | TRBV10-1 | NA | 18 | TRBD2
CASSTGQVVAGELFF | TGTGCCAGCAGCACGGGACAGGTAGTGGCAGGGGAGCTGTTTTTT | TRBJ2-2 | TRBV7-9 | NA | 15 | TRBD1
CASSEARRNNNEQFF | TGTGCCAGCAGTGAAGCGCGAAGAAATAACAATGAGCAGTTCTTC | TRBJ2-1 | TRBV2 | NA | 15 | NA
CASSLGTGHTDTQYF | TGTGCCAGCAGCTTAGGGACAGGGCACACAGATACGCAGTATTTT | TRBJ2-3 | TRBV7-6 | NA | 15 | TRBD1
CASSTIQGVGDKNIQYF | TGTGCCAGCAGTACAATCCAGGGGGTAGGGGACAAAAACATTCAGTACTTC | TRBJ2-4 | TRBV27 | NA | 17 | TRBD1